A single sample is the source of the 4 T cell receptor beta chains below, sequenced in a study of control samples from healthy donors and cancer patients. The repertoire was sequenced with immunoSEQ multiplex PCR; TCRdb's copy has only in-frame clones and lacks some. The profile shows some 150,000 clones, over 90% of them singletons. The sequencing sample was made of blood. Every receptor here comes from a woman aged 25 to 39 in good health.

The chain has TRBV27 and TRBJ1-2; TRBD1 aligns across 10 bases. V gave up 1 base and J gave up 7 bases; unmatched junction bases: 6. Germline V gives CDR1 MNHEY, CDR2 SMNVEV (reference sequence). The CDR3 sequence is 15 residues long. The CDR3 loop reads CASSLYPGQGFGYTF. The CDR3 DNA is TGTGCCAGCAGTTTATACCCGGGACAGGGGTTTGGCTACACCTTC.

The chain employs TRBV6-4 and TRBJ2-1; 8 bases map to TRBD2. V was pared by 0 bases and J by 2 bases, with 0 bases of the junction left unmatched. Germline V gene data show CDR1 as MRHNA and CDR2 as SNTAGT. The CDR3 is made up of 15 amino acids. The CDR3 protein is CASSDSSGAYNEQFF. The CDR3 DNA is TGTGCCAGCAGTGACTCTAGCGGGGCCTACAATGAGCAGTTCTTC.

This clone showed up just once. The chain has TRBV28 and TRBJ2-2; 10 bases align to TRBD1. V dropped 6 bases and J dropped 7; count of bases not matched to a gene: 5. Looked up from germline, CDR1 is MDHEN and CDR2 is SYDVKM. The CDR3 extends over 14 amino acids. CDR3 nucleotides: TGTGCCAGCAGATGGACAGGGGGTTTCGGGGAGCTGTTTTTT. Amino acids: CASRWTGGFGELFF.

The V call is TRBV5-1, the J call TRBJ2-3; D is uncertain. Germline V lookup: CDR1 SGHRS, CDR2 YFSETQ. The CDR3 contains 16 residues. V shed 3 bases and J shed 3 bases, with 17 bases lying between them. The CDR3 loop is CASSWESKGWTDTQYF. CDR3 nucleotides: TGCGCCAGCAGCTGGGAATCGAAAGGGTGGACAGATACGCAGTATTTT. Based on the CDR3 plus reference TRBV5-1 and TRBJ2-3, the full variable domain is KAGVTQTPRYLIKTRGQQVTLSCSPISGHRSVSWYQQTPGQGLQFLFEYFSETQRNKGNFPGRFSGRQFSNSRSEMNVSTLELGDSALYLCASSWESKGWTDTQYFGPGTRLTVL.